This T cell receptor (beta chain) originates from a study of CD8 T cells in Susac syndrome. The CDR3 is made up of 13 amino acids. The germline gives CDR1 DFQATT, CDR2 SNEGSKA (reference sequence). The V gene lost 2 bases and the J gene lost 0 bases, with 8 bases spanning the gap. Peripheral blood CD8+ and CD4+ T cells were profiled by TCR beta sequencing. TEMRA cells were FACS-enriched, with CD8+ and CD4+ T cells isolated negatively. The RNA input was about 0.5 to 1 ug, and it was reverse transcribed with random hexamers. A single record per CDR3 protein comes from TCRdb applying MiXCR to the immunoSEQ multiplex PCR reads. Of about 240,000 distinct CDR3 sequences listed, about 95% are singletons.

The sample consisted of CD4+ T cells from PBMCs. The sequence derives from a human donor with Susac syndrome. The gene calls are TRBV20-1 and TRBJ2-7; no firm D call. In DNA, the CDR3 is TGCAGTGCTAGACCGTGGAGCTCCTACGAGCAGTACTTC. Translated: CSARPWSSYEQYF.